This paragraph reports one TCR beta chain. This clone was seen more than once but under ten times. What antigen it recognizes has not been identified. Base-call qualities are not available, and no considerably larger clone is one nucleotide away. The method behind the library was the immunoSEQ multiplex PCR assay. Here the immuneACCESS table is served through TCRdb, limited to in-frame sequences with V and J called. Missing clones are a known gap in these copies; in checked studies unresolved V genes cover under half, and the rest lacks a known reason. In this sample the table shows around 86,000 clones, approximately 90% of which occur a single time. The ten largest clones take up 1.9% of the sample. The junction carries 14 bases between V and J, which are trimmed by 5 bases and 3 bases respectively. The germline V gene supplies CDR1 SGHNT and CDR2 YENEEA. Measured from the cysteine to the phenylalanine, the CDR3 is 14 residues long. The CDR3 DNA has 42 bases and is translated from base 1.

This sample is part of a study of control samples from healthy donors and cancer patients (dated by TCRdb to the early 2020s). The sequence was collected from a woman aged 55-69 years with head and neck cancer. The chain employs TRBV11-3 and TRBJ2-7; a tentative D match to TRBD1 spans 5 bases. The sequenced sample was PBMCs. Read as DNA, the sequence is TGTGCCAGCAGCCCAATTAGGGGTGGCTACGAGCAGTACTTC. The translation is CASSPIRGGYEQYF.